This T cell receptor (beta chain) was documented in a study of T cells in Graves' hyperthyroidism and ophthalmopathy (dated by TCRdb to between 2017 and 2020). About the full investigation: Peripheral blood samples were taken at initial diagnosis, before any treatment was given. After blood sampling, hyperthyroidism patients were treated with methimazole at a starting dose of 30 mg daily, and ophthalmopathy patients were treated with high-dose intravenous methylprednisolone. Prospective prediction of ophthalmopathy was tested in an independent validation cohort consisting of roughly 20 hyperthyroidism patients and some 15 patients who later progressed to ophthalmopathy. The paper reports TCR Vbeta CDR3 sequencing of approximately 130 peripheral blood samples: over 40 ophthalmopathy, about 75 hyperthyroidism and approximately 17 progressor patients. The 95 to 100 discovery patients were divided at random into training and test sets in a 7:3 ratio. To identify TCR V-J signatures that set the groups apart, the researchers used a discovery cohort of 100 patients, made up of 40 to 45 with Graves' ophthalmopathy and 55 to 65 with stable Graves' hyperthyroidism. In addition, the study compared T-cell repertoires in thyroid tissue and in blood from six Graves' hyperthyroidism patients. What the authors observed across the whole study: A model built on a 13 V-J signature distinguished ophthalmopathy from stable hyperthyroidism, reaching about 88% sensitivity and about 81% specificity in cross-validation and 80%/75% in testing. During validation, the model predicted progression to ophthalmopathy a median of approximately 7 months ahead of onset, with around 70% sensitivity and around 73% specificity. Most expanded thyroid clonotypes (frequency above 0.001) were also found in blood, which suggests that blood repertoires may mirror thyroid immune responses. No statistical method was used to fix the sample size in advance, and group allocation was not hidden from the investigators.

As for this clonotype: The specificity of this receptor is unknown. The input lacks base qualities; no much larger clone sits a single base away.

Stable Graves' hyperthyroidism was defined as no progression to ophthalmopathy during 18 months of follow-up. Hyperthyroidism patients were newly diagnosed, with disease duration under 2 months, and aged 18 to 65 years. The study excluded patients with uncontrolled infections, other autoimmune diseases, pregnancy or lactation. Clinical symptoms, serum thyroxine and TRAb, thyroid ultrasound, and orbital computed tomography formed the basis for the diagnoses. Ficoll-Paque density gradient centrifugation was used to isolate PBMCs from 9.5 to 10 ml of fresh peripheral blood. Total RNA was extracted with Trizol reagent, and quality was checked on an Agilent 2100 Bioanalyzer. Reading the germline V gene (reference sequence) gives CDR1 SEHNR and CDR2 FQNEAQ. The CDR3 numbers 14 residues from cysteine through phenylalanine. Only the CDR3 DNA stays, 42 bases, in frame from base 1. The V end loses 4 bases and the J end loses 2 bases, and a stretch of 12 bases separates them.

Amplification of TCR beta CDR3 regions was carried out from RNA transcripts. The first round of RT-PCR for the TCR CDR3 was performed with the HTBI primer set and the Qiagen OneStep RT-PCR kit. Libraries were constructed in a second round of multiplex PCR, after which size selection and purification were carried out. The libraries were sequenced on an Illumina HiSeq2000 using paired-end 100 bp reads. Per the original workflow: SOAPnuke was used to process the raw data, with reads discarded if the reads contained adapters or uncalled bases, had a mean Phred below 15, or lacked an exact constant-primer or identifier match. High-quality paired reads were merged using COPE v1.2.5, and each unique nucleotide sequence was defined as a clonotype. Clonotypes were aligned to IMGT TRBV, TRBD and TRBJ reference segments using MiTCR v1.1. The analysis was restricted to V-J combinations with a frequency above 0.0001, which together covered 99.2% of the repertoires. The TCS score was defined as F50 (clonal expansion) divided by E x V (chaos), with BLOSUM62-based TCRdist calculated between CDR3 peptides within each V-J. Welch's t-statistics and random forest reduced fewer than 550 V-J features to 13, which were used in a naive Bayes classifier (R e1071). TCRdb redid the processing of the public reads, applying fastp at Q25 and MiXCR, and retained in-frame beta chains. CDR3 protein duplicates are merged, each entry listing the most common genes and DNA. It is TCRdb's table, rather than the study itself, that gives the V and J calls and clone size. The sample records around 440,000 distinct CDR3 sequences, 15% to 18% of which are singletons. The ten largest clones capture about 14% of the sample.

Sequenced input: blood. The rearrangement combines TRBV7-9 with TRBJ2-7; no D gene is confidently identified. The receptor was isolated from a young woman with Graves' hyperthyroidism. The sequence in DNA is TGTGCCAGCAGCTCCATAGGCGGAGCCTACGAGCAGTACTTC. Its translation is CASSSIGGAYEQYF. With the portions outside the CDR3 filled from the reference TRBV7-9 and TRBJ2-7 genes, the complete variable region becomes DTGVSQNPRHKITKRGQNVTFRCDPISEHNRLYWYRQTLGQGPEFLTYFQNEAQLEKSRLLSDRFSAERPKGSFSTLEIQRTEQGDSAMYLCASSSIGGAYEQYFGPGTRLTVT.